This TCR beta chain comes out of a study of T cells in narcolepsy. Study-wide results and caveats: Autoreactive clone sequences were missing from some blood memory CD4+ repertoires. Autoreactive HCRT-specific and TRIB2-specific clonotypes were marked in same-patient CSF-versus-blood CD4+ comparisons. Healthy controls reportedly lacked the autoreactive clonotypes serially found in patients' blood.

The data were produced by immunoSEQ multiplex PCR, yet TCRdb's version contains in-frame clones alone and is incomplete. The sample lists fewer than 40,000 clones, 83% occurring once. To note about this clone: Its cognate antigen is unknown.

The length of the CDR3 is 16 residues. The receptor comes from a human donor in good health. Sequencing was done on a sample of memory (CD45RA-) CD4+ T cells from blood. The rearrangement joins TRBV21-1 to TRBJ1-1. TRBV21-1 constitutes a pseudogene. The CDR3 protein is CASSKAVGDYRNEAFF. The DNA for the CDR3 is TGTGCCAGCAGCAAAGCGGTCGGGGACTATCGGAATGAAGCTTTCTTT.